Following are 20 T cell receptor beta chains from one sample sequenced in a study of T cell responses to AZD1222 COVID-19 vaccine. The protocol was immunoSEQ multiplex PCR, while the TCRdb copy is restricted to in-frame clones and leaves out a portion. The table lists roughly 140,000 clones, around 91% of them singletons. Sequencing was performed on peripheral blood, taken on day 0 of AZD1222 vaccination. These receptors all come from an adult in good health.

This clone has a single count. The chain links TRBV28 to TRBJ1-2, with D possibly TRBD1 on 5 matching bases. The V gene's germline CDR1 is MDHEN and CDR2 SYDVKM. Trimming removed 4 bases at V and 5 bases at J, with 14 bases between. CDR3 length: 14 amino acids. The DNA for the CDR3 is TGTGCCAGCAGTTATCCGGGACGGTCATATGGCTACACCTTC. This encodes CASSYPGRSYGYTF.

The V and J genes are TRBV19 and TRBJ2-5; D uncertain. The CDR3 contains 14 residues. Looked up from germline, CDR1 is LNHDA and CDR2 is SQIVND (reference sequence). V was cut by 3 bases and J by 1 base, with 9 bases left in between. CDR3 protein: CASSIGQSQETQYF. The CDR3 DNA sequence: TGTGCCAGTAGTATCGGGCAAAGCCAAGAGACCCAGTACTTC.

This clone was picked up a small number of times. The chain is built from TRBV24-1 and TRBJ1-5; D unresolved. The CDR3 spans 13 residues. V was shortened by 2 bases and J by 5 bases, with 6 bases between the two germline ends. Looked up from germline, CDR1 is KGHDR and CDR2 is SFDVKD. DNA of the CDR3: TGTGCCACCAGTGATTCCACTCATCAGCCCCAGCATTTT. Its protein is CATSDSTHQPQHF.

In this sample, this clone turned up once. The CDR3 reads CASSFEGGQPQHF. In DNA, the CDR3 is TGCGCCAGCAGCTTCGAGGGCGGTCAGCCCCAGCATTTT. The V and J genes are TRBV5-1 and TRBJ1-5; no reliable D call. The V end lost 2 bases, the J end lost 6 bases, and 9 bases lay between the germline ends. Germline lookup yields CDR1 SGHRS and CDR2 YFSETQ. This CDR3 region has 13 residues.

This chain connects TRBV6-5 to TRBJ1-6; D ambiguous. This CDR3 is 15 amino acids long. V was shortened by 2 bases and J by 5 bases, with 10 bases between the two germline ends. The germline V gene encodes CDR1 MNHEY and CDR2 SVGAGI. The CDR3 DNA reads as TGTGCCAGCAGTTACGCGTCTGACCATAATTCACCCCTCCACTTT. It is translated as CASSYASDHNSPLHF.

This rearrangement joins TRBV2 to TRBJ2-3; D not certain. V was pared by 3 bases and J by 4 bases, with 14 bases between. This CDR3 is built from 15 residues. The germline V gene has CDR1 SNHLY and CDR2 FYNNEI. The CDR3 loop is CASSEALVKADTQYF. The CDR3 bases are TGTGCCAGCAGTGAGGCCCTGGTGAAGGCAGATACGCAGTATTTT.

The chain's CDR3 is CASSPGASRSNEQFF. CDR3 coding DNA: TGTGCCAGCAGCCCAGGGGCTAGCCGGAGCAATGAGCAGTTCTTC. This chain connects TRBV28 to TRBJ2-1; tentatively, D is TRBD1 (6 bases). CDR3 size: 15 residues. The V gene's germline CDR1 is MDHEN and CDR2 SYDVKM. With 6 bases removed from V and 6 bases from J, the gap between germline ends came to 18 bases.

V gene TRBV7-2 combines with J gene TRBJ1-4; a weak D match, TRBD1 (5 bases). Looked up from germline, CDR1 is SGHTA and CDR2 is FQGNSA. V lost 5 bases, J lost 4 bases, and 17 bases lay in between. The CDR3 runs to 16 residues. CDR3 region: CASSQRGDHYNEKLFF. The CDR3 DNA follows: TGTGCCAGCAGCCAACGGGGGGACCACTATAATGAAAAACTGTTTTTT.

The chain couples TRBV4-1 to TRBJ2-1; 7 nucleotides match TRBD1. Losses at the gene ends were 4 bases for V and 0 bases for J; bases not matched to a gene: 3. CDR1 MGHRA and CDR2 YSYEKL come from the germline V gene. The CDR3 has 15 amino acids. The CDR3 loop is CASSPDRASYNEQFF. CDR3 coding DNA: TGCGCCAGCAGCCCCGACAGGGCCTCCTACAATGAGCAGTTCTTC.

The chain uses TRBV28 and TRBJ2-7; D is perhaps TRBD2 (6 bases). The CDR3 length is 13 residues. CDR1 is MDHEN, CDR2 SYDVKM, per germline. V lost 7 bases and J 0 bases, leaving 10 bases between the germline ends. CDR3 residues: CASTGGISYEQYF. CDR3 DNA: TGTGCCAGCACTGGGGGGATCTCCTACGAGCAGTACTTC. The full variable domain, with the rest looked up from reference TRBV28 and TRBJ2-7, is DVKVTQSSRYLVKRTGEKVFLECVQDMDHENMFWYRQDPGLGLRLIYFSYDVKMKEKGDIPEGYSVSREKKERFSLILESASTNQTSMYLCASTGGISYEQYFGPGTRLTVT.

The chain links TRBV15 to TRBJ1-3; D is ambiguous. The germline V and J ends were trimmed by 1 base and 4 bases, with 11 bases remaining between them. CDR3 length equals 15 residues. Germline CDR1 reads LNHNV; CDR2 reads YYDKDF (reference sequence). The CDR3 sequence is CATSRGKEVGNTIYF. The DNA of the CDR3 is TGTGCCACCAGCAGAGGCAAGGAGGTCGGAAACACCATATATTTT.

Comment on this clone: This sample includes further DNA sequences coding for the same CDR3. The chain combines TRBV19 with TRBJ1-5; 11 positions agree with TRBD1. Germline CDR1 is LNHDA and CDR2 is SQIVND (reference sequence). V lost 4 bases and J lost 4; bases outside the gene matches: 3. The CDR3 runs 15 residues. CDR3 amino acids: CASSSGTGGNQPQHF. The CDR3 DNA sequence: TGTGCCAGTAGTAGCGGGACAGGGGGAAATCAGCCCCAGCATTTT.

The chain uses TRBV5-4 and TRBJ2-1, with TRBD2 matching over 14 bases. This CDR3 comprises 15 residues. The J segment lost 7 bases and the V segment lost 10 bases, leaving 10 bases of the junction unmatched. Germline-derived CDR1 and CDR2 are SGHNT and YYREEE (reference sequence). The CDR3 region has the DNA TGTGCCCTGGCCCCCGGGACTAGCGGGGGTAATGAGCAGTTCTTC. This translates into CALAPGTSGGNEQFF.

The chain joins TRBV7-9 to TRBJ1-2; tentatively, D is TRBD1 (5 bases). Trimming removed 1 base from V and 8 bases from J, with 23 bases in between. Per the germline V gene, CDR1 is SEHNR and CDR2 is FQNEAQ (reference sequence). CDR3 length: 17 residues. The CDR3 DNA is TGTGCCAGCAGCTTAGTCCGGGGGGACCTATTTCTATACGGCTACACCTTC. Translating gives CASSLVRGDLFLYGYTF.

The chain's CDR3 is CASSGTSGYNEQFF. CDR3 nucleotides: TGTGCCAGCAGCGGGACTAGCGGTTACAATGAGCAGTTCTTC. V and J are TRBV11-3 and TRBJ2-1, with TRBD2 matching 11 bases. The CDR3 extends over 14 amino acids. The germline V gene encodes CDR1 SGHNT and CDR2 YENEEA. The V segment lost 5 bases and the J segment 4 bases; nucleotides outside the gene matches: 1.

This chain links TRBV6-2 or TRBV6-3 with TRBJ2-1; D is uncertain. Germline CDR1 MNHEY, CDR2 SVGEGT. CDR3 length: 14 amino acids. Trimming pared 2 bases from V and 8 bases from J, leaving 13 bases between. The chain's CDR3 is CASSYGLDGHEQFF. CDR3 DNA sequence: TGTGCCAGCAGTTACGGGCTCGACGGGCATGAGCAGTTCTTC.

The rearrangement uses TRBV19 and TRBJ2-1; D is possibly TRBD1 (6 bases). Germline V lookup: CDR1 LNHDA, CDR2 SQIVND (reference sequence). Trimming shortened V by 3 bases and J by 9 bases, and 15 bases separated the two germline ends. CDR3 size: 14 residues. CDR3 nucleotides: TGTGCCAGTAGTATTGAGGGCGGCAGGGGTGAGCAGTTCTTC. Translation gives CASSIEGGRGEQFF.

This chain connects TRBV28 to TRBJ1-1; unclear D gene. Germline-derived CDR1 and CDR2 are MDHEN and SYDVKM. Trimming left V 6 bases short and J 0 bases short, with 26 bases between. This CDR3 is built from 19 residues. CDR3: CASRSGPLGLGGMNTEAFF. In nucleotides, the CDR3 is TGTGCCAGCAGGTCCGGGCCGTTAGGGTTAGGAGGTATGAACACTGAAGCTTTCTTT.

The chain uses TRBV29-1 and TRBJ2-2, with 8 positions matching TRBD1. CDR1 is SQVTM, CDR2 ANQGSEA, per germline. The ends lost 4 bases at V and 5 bases at J; junction bases unmatched: 6. The CDR3 consists of 14 residues. CDR3 amino acids: CSVGGQGNTGELFF. CDR3 in DNA: TGCAGCGTTGGCGGACAGGGCAATACCGGGGAGCTGTTTTTT.

The genes are TRBV19 and TRBJ2-3; 8 bases are shared with TRBD2. V shed 1 base, J shed 0 bases, and the junction held 3 bases outside the gene matches. The CDR3 spans 16 residues. The germline V gene encodes CDR1 LNHDA and CDR2 SQIVND (reference sequence). This chain's CDR3 is CASSIGASGSTDTQYF. The CDR3, as DNA: TGTGCCAGTAGTATAGGGGCTAGCGGGAGCACAGATACGCAGTATTTT.